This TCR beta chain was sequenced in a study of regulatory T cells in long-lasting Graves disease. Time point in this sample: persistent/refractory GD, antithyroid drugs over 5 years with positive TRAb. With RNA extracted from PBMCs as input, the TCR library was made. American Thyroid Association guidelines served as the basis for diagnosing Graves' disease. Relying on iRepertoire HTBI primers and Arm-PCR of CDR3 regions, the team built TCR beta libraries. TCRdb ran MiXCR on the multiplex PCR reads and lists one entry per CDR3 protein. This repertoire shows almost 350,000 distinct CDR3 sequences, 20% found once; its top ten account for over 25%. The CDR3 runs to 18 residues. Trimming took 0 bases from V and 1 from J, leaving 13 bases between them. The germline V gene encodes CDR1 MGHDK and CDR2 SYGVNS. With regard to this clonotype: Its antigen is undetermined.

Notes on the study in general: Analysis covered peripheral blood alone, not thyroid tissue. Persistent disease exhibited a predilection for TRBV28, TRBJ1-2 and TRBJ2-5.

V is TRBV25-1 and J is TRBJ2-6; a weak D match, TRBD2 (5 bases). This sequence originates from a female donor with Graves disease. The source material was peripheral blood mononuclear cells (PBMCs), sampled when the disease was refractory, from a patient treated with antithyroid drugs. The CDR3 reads CASSEYWEPLSGANVLTF. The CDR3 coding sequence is TGTGCCAGCAGTGAATATTGGGAGCCCCTGTCTGGGGCCAACGTCCTGACTTTC. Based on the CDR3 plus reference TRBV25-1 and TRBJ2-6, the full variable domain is EADIYQTPRYLVIGTGKKITLECSQTMGHDKMYWYQQDPGMELHLIHYSYGVNSTEKGDLSSESTVSRIRTEHFPLTLESARPSHTSQYLCASSEYWEPLSGANVLTFGAGSRLTVL.